The sequence of this T cell receptor beta chain was determined in a study of vaccination and CD4 T cells after COVID-19. Study-wide context: For each participant, vaccination comprised two doses of either the BNT162b2 or the mRNA-1273 vaccine. Overall study findings and caveats: The great majority, 304 of 307 vaccine-specific clones, proved spike mono-reactive in convalescent patients.

With regard to this clonotype: The antigen remains unidentified.

Oncomine TCR Beta short-read sequencing was applied to DNA from cultured CD4+ T cells. MiXCR, applied by TCRdb to the PCR reads, yields one record per CDR3 protein. The sample has over 9,500 distinct CDR3 sequences, under 60% seen once. Documented treatment: approximately 9-day PBMC culture with coronavirus spike peptide pools or control peptides (ViraFEST assay). Trimming took 1 base from V and 4 from J; bases not matched to a gene: 7. The germline V gene encodes CDR1 SGHDN and CDR2 FVKESK. The CDR3 totals 16 residues. This sequence originates from a human donor with COVID-19. Here the sequenced sample was cultured CD4+ T cells from blood, taken after SARS-CoV-2 vaccination. The chain is built from TRBV14 and TRBJ2-7; TRBD2 aligns across 10 bases. For the CDR3, the DNA is TGTGCCAGCAGCCAAGTCCCTAGCGGGGGAGTATACGAGCAGTACTTC. Its protein product is CASSQVPSGGVYEQYF. Drawing the rest from reference TRBV14 and TRBJ2-7, the complete variable domain is EAGVTQFPSHSVIEKGQTVTLRCDPISGHDNLYWYRRVMGKEIKFLLHFVKESKQDESGMPNNRFLAERTGGTYSTLKVQPAELEDSGVYFCASSQVPSGGVYEQYFGPGTRLTVT.